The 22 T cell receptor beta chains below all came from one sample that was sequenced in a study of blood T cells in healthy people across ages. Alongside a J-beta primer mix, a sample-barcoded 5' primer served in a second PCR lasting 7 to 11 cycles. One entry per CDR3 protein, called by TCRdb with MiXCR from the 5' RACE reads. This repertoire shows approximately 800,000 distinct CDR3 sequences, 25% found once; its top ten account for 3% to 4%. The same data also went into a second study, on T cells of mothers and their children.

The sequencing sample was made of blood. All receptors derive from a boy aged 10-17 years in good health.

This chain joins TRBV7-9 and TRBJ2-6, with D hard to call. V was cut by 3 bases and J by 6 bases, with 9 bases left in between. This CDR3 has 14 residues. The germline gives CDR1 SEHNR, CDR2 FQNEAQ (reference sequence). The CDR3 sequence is CASSLPLQANVLTF. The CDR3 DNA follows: TGTGCCAGCAGCTTGCCGCTTCAGGCCAACGTCCTGACTTTC.

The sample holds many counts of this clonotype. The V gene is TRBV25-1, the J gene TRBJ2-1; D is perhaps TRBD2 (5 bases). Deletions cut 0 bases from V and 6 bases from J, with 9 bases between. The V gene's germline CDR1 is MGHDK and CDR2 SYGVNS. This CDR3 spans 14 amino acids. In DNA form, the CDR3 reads TGTGCCAGCAGTGAATATGGGAGTTTCAATGAGCAGTTCTTC. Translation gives CASSEYGSFNEQFF.

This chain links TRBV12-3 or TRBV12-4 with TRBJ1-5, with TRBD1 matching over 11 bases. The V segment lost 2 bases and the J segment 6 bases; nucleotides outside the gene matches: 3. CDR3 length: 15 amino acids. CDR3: CASSLRTGGGQPQHF. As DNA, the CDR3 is TGTGCCAGCAGTTTAAGGACAGGGGGCGGTCAGCCCCAGCATTTT.

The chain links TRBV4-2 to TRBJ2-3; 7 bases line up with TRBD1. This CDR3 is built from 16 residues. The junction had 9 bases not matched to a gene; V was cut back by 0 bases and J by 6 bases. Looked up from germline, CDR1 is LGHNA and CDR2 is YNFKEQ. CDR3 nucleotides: TGTGCCAGCAGCCAAGAAGGCCCCAGGGGGTCTGATACGCAGTATTTT. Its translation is CASSQEGPRGSDTQYF.

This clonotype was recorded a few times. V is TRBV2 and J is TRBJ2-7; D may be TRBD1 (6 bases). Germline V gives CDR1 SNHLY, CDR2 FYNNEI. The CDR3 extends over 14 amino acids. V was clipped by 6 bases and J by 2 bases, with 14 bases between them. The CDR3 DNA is TGTGCCAGCAGACCGGGACAAAACACCTACGAGCAGTACTTC. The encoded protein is CASRPGQNTYEQYF.

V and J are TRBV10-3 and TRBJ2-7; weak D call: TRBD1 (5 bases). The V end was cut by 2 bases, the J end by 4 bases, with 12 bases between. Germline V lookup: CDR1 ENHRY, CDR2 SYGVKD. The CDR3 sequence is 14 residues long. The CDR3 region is CAISEIRDGYEQYF. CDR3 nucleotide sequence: TGTGCCATCAGTGAGATCAGGGATGGGTACGAGCAGTACTTC.

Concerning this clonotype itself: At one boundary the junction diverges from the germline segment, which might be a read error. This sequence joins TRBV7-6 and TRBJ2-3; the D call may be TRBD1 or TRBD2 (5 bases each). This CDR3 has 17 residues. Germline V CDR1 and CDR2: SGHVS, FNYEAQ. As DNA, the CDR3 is TGTACCAGCAGCTTAGCGTGGTCAGCCAGGGAGACAGATACGCAGTATTTT. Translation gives CTSSLAWSARETDTQYF.

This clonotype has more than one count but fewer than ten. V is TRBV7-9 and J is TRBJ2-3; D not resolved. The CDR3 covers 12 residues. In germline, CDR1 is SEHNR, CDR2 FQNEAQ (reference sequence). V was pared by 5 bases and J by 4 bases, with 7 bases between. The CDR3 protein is CASSDKADTQYF. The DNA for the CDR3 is TGTGCCAGCAGCGACAAGGCAGATACGCAGTATTTT.

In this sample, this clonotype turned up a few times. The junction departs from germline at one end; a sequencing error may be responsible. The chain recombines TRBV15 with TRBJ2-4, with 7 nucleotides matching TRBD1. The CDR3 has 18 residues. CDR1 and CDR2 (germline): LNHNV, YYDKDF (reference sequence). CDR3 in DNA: TGTGCCACCAGCAGGGAAGAGACAGGGCGGCCGTATCGGAACATTCGGTACTTC. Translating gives CATSREETGRPYRNIRYF.

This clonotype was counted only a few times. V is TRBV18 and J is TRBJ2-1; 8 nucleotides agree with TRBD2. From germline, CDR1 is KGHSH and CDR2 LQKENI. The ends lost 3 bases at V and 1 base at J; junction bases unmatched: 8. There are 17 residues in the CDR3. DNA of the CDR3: TGTGCCAGCTCACCGCTTCTGATAGCGGGGTCCTACAATGAGCAGTTCTTC. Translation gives CASSPLLIAGSYNEQFF.

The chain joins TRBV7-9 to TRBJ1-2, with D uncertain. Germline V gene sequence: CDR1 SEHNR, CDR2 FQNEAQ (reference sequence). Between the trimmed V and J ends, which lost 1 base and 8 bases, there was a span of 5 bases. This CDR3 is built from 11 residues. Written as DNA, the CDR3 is TGTGCCAGCAGCTTAGTCGAGGGCTACACCTTC. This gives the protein CASSLVEGYTF.

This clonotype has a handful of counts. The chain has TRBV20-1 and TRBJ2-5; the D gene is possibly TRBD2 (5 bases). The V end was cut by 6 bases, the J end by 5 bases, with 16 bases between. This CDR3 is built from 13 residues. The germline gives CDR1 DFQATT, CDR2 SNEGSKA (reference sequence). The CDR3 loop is CSARDLYRETQYF. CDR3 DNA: TGCAGTGCACGGGATTTATATAGGGAGACCCAGTACTTC.

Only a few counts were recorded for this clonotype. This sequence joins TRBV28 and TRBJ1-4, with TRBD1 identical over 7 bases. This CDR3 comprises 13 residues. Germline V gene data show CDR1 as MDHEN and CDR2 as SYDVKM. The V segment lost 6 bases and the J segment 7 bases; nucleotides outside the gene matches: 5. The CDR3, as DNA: TGTGCCAGCAGGGGGACAGTTCTTGAAAAACTGTTTTTT. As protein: CASRGTVLEKLFF. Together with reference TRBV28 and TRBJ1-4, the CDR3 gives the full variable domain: DVKVTQSSRYLVKRTGEKVFLECVQDMDHENMFWYRQDPGLGLRLIYFSYDVKMKEKGDIPEGYSVSREKKERFSLILESASTNQTSMYLCASRGTVLEKLFFGSGTQLSVL.

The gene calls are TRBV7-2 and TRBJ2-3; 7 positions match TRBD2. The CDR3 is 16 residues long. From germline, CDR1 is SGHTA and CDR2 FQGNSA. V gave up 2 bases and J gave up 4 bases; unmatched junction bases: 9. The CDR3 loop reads CASSLSRSSGSDTQYF. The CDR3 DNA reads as TGTGCCAGCAGCTTATCCCGGTCTAGCGGATCAGATACGCAGTATTTT.

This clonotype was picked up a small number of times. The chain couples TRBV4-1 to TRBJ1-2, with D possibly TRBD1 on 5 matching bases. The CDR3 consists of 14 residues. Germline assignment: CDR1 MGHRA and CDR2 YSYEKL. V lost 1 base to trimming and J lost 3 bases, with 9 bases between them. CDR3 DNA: TGCGCCAGCAGCCAAGTAGGGGCGGACTATGGCTACACCTTC. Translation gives CASSQVGADYGYTF.

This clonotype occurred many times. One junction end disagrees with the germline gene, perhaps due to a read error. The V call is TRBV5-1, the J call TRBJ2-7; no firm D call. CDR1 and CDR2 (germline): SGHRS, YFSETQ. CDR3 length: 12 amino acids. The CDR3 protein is CASSLGNYEQYF. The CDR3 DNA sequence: TGTGCCAGCAGTTTGGGGAACTACGAGCAGTACTTC.

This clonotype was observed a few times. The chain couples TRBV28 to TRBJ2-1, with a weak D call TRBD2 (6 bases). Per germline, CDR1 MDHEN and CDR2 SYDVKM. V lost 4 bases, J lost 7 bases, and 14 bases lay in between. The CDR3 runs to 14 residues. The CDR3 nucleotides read TGTGCCAGCAGTTGGCGGGACTCTTTAAATGAGCAGTTCTTC. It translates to CASSWRDSLNEQFF.

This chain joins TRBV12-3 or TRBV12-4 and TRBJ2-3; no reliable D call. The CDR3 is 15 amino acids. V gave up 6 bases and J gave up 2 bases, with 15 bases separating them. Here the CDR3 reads CASSYRYGATDTQYF. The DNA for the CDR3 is TGTGCCAGCAGCTACCGTTACGGTGCCACAGATACGCAGTATTTT.

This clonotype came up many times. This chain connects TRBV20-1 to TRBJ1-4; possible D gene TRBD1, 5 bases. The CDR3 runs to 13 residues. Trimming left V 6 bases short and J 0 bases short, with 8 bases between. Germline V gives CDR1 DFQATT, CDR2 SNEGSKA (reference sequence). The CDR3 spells CSALDTTNEKLFF. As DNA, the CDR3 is TGCAGTGCCCTGGACACAACTAATGAAAAACTGTTTTTT.

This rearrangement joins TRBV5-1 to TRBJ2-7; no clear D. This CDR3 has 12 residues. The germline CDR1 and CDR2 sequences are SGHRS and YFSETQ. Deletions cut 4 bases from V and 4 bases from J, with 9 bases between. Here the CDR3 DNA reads TGCGCCAGCAGCAACAAAGGGTACGAGCAGTACTTC. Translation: CASSNKGYEQYF.

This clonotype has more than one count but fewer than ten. CDR3 sequence (DNA): TGTGCTAGTGCTACCGGGACAGGGACTACAGATACGCAGTATTTT. Its translation: CASATGTGTTDTQYF. V gene TRBV12-5 combines with J gene TRBJ2-3; TRBD1 agrees at 9 bases. Trimming took 7 bases from V and 3 from J; bases not matched to a gene: 8. This CDR3 has 15 amino acids. CDR1 is LGHNT and CDR2 is FRNRAP in the germline V gene.

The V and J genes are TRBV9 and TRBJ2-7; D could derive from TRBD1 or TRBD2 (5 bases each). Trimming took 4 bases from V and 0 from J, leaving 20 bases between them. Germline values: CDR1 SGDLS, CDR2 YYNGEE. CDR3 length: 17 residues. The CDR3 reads CASSPLRDRISSYEQYF. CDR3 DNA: TGTGCCAGCAGCCCACTACGGGACCGAATAAGCTCCTACGAGCAGTACTTC.